This T cell receptor beta chain was recovered during a study of blood T cell repertoires in COVID-19 (TCRdb year 2020). For context, the study as a whole: Samples covering the acute and convalescent phases of COVID-19 were provided by collaborators in the United States, Italy and Spain. The repertoires were released in a freely available public database intended as a resource for research on the immune response to SARS-CoV-2. Sample metadata almost always included a de-identified subject ID, COVID-19 status, age in years and sex. Samples were obtained from the ongoing ImmuneRACE study (first 160 participants) and from over 1,000 subjects provided by 6 global collaborators. The material from the prospective study consisted of cDNA or gDNA derived from T cells, B-cell-depleted T cells, or PBMCs. Deeply sampled blood TCRbeta repertoires from subjects exposed to, actively infected with, or recovered from COVID-19 were included in the dataset. Where available, HLA class I and class II types were obtained from metadata supplied by the sample provider rather than from assay-based typing.

The CDR3 goes from the cysteine to the phenylalanine over 14 residues. The retained sequence is limited to the CDR3, 42 bases, with the frame set at the first base. V loses 1 base, J loses 0 bases, and the germline ends lie 7 bases apart. The germline V gene specifies SGHTA as CDR1 and FQGNSA as CDR2. Turning to this clone: The antigen it binds to is not known. Base qualities were left out, and no much larger clone turns up one base away.

TCRbeta CDR3 regions were amplified from genomic DNA by means of the immunoSEQ Assay, a bias-controlled multiplex PCR. Processing in the source paper ran as follows. Within the assay, amplification of reference gene primers was used to estimate how many nucleated cells each sample contained. To quantify the absolute abundance of each unique TCRbeta CDR3 rearrangement, sequence reads were collapsed and filtered. Productive Simpson clonality was computed per sample as the square root of Simpson's diversity index over productive rearrangements. Entries here come from immuneACCESS through TCRdb and include only in-frame sequences with V and J called. Some clones fail to appear in such tables; in the studies checked, an unresolved V gene covers under half of the shortfall, and the cause of the remainder is unknown. V and J calls and clone size come straight from that table; D and trimming were deduced from the DNA. This sample holds about 200,000 clones; just under 85% were observed only once. The ten largest clones take up 0.8% to 0.95% of the sample.

Results and caveats for the whole study, not just this receptor: Clinical and demographic metadata were provided uncurated, with the amount varying by source and participant.

At one collaborating source in Seattle, patients were enrolled during active infection and were followed longitudinally through the course of disease. Whole blood was collected in K2EDTA tubes by collaborating institutions according to the institutions' own protocols. For TCRbeta analysis, collaborator samples were shipped as frozen whole blood, as isolated PBMCs, or as DNA extracted from either sample type. Here the chain combines TRBV7-2 and TRBJ2-7; the D segment cannot be called with confidence. Material for sequencing was peripheral blood. The receptor comes from a man between 60 and 75 years old with COVID-19, enrolled during active disease. The CDR3: CASSLGAISYEQYF. The sequence in DNA is TGTGCCAGCAGCTTAGGGGCGATCTCCTACGAGCAGTACTTC.